This T cell receptor beta chain is from a study of technical replicates of blood from several donors. In germline, CDR1 is SGHAT, CDR2 FQNNGV. Between the trimmed V and J ends, which lost 1 base and 0 bases, there was a span of 7 bases. This CDR3 is built from 14 residues. The data were produced by immunoSEQ multiplex PCR, yet TCRdb's version contains in-frame clones alone and is incomplete. Here the sample spans tens of thousands of clones, approximately 94% being singletons. Material: T cells isolated from PBMCs. The chain recombines TRBV11-2 with TRBJ2-7, with D unresolved. The clonotype was recovered from a human donor in good health. DNA of the CDR3: TGTGCCAGCAGCTTAGGTTCCATCTCCTACGAGCAGTACTTC. Amino acids: CASSLGSISYEQYF. Combining the CDR3 with reference TRBV11-2 and TRBJ2-7 gives the whole variable domain EAGVAQSPRYKIIEKRQSVAFWCNPISGHATLYWYQQILGQGPKLLIQFQNNGVVDDSQLPKDRFSAERLKGVDSTLKIQPAKLEDSAVYLCASSLGSISYEQYFGPGTRLTVT.